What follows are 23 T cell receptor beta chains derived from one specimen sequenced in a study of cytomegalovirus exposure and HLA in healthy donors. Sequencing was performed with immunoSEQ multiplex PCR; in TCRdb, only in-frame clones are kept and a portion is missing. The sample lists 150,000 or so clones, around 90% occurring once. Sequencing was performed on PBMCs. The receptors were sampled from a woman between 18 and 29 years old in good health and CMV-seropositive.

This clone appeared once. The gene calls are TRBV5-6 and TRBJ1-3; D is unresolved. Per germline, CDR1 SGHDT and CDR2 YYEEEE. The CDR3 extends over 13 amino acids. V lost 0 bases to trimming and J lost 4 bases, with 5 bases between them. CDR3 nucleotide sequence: TGTGCCAGCAGCTTGGCCGGGGGAAACACCATATATTTT. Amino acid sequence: CASSLAGGNTIYF.

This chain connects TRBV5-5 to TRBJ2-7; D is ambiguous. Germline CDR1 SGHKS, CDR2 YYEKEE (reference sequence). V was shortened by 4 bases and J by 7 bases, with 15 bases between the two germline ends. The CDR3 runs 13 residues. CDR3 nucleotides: TGTGCCAGCAGCCCGGAGTCGATGGGTGAGCAGTACTTC. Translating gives CASSPESMGEQYF.

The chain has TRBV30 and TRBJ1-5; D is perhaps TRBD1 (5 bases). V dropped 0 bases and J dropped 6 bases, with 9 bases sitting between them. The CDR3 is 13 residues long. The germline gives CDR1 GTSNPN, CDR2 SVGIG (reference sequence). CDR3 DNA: TGTGCCTGGAGTGTAGATAGGGGTCAGCCCCAGCATTTT. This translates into CAWSVDRGQPQHF.

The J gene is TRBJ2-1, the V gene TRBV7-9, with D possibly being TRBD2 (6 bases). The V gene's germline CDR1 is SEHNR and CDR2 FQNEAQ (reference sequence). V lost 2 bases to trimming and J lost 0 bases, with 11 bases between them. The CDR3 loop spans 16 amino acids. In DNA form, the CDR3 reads TGTGCCAGCAGCTTATTGGTGGGAGGCTCCTACAATGAGCAGTTCTTC. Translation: CASSLLVGGSYNEQFF.

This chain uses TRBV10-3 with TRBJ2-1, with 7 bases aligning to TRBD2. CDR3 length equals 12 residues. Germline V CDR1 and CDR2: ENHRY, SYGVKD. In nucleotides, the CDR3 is TGTGGGTCTAGCGGTGTATACAATGAGCAGTTCTTC. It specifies CGSSGVYNEQFF.

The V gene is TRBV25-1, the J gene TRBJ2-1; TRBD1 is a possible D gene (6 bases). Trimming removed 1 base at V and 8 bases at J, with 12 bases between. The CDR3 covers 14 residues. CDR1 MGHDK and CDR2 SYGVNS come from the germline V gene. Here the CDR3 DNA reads TGTGCCAGCAGTGAATTCGGGCAGGGGCATGAGCAGTTCTTC. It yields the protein CASSEFGQGHEQFF.

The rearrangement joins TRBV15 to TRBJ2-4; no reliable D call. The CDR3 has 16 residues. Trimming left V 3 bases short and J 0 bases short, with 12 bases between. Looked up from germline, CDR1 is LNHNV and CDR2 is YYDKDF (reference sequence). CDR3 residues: CATSRARVLAKNIQYF. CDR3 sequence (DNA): TGTGCCACCAGCAGGGCTCGGGTTCTAGCCAAAAACATTCAGTACTTC.

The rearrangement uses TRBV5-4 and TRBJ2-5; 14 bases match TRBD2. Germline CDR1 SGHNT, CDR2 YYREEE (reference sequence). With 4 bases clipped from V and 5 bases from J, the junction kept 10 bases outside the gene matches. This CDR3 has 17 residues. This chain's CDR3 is CASSPRLAGGPKETQYF. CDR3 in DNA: TGTGCCAGCAGCCCCCGACTAGCGGGAGGGCCTAAGGAGACCCAGTACTTC.

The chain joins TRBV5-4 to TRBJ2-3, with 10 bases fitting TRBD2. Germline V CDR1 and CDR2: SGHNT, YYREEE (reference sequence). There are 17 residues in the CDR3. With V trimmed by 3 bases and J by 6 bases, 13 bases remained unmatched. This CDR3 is CASSSSFTSGIPDTQYF. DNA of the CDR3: TGTGCCAGCAGCTCTTCCTTCACTAGCGGGATTCCGGATACGCAGTATTTT.

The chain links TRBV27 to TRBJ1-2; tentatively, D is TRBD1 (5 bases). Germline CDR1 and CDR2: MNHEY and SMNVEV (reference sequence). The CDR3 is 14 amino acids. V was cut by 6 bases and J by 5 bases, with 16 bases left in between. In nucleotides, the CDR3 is TGTGCCAGCAGCTCCCACGGGCAGGGATATGGCTACACCTTC. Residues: CASSSHGQGYGYTF.

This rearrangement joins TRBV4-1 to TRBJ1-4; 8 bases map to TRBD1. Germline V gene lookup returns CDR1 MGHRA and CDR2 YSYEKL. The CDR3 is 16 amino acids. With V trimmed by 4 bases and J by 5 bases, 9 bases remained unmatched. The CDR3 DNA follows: TGCGCCAGCAGCCGATCACCAGGGGGCGGGAATGAAAAACTGTTTTTT. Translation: CASSRSPGGGNEKLFF.

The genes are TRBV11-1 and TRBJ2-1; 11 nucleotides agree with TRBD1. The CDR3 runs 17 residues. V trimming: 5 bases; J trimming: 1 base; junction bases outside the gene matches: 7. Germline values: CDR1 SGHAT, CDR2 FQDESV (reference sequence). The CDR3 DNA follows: TGTGCCAGCAGCCCCAGGACAGGGGGCAAGTCCTACAATGAGCAGTTCTTC. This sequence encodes CASSPRTGGKSYNEQFF.

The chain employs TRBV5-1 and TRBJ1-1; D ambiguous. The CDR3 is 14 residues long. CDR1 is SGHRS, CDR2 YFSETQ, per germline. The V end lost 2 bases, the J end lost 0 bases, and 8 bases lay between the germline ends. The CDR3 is CASSLRRLNTEAFF. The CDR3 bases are TGCGCCAGCAGCTTAAGGAGACTGAACACTGAAGCTTTCTTT.

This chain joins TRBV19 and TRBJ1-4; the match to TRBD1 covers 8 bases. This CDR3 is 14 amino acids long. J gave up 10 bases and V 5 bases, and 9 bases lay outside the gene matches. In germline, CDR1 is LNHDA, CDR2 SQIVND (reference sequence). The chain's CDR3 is CASSLLFDRGKLFF. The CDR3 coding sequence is TGTGCCAGTAGTTTACTCTTCGACAGGGGAAAACTGTTTTTT. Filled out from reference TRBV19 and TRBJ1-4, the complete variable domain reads DGGITQSPKYLFRKEGQNVTLSCEQNLNHDAMYWYRQDPGQGLRLIYYSQIVNDFQKGDIAEGYSVSREKKESFPLTVTSAQKNPTAFYLCASSLLFDRGKLFFGSGTQLSVL.

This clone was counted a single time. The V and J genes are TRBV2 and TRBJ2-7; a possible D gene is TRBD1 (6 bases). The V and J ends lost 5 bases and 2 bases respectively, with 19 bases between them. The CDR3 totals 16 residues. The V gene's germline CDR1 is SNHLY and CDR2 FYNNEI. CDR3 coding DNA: TGTGCCAGCAGTCCCACCAGGGGCGGACGCCCCTACGAGCAGTACTTC. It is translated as CASSPTRGGRPYEQYF.

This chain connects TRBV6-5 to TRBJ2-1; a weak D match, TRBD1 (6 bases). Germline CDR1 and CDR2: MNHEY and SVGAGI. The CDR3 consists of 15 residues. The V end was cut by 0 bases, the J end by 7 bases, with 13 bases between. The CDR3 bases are TGTGCCAGCAGTTACTCCGGACAGCTATCAAATGAGCAGTTCTTC. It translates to CASSYSGQLSNEQFF.

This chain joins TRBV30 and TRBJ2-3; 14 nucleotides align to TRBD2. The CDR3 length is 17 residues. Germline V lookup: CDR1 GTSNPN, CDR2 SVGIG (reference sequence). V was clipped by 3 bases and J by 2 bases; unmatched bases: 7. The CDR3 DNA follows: TGTGCCTGGAGCAAATGGACTAGCGGGAGGCCCACAGATACGCAGTATTTT. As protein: CAWSKWTSGRPTDTQYF.

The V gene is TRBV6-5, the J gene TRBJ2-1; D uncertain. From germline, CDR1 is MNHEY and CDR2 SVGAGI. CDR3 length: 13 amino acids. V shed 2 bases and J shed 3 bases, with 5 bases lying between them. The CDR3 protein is CASSYGHYNEQFF. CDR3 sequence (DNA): TGTGCCAGCAGTTACGGGCACTACAATGAGCAGTTCTTC.

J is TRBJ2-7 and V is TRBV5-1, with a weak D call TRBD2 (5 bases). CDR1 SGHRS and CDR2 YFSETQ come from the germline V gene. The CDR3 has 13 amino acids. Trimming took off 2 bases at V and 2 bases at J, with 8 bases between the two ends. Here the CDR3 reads CASSFGIAYEQYF. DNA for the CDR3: TGCGCCAGCAGCTTCGGGATAGCCTACGAGCAGTACTTC.

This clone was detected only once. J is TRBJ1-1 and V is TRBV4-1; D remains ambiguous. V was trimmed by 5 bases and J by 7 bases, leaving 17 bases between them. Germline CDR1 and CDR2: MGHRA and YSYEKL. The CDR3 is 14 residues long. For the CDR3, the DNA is TGCGCCAGCAGCTTGGGCAGCCTGGGCCTTGAAGCTTTCTTT. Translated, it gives CASSLGSLGLEAFF.

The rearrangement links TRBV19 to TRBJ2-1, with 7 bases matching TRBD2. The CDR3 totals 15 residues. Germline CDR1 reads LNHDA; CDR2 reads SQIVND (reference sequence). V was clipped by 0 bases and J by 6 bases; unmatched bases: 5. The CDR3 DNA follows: TGTGCCAGTAGTATAGATAGGACGGGAGGCAATGAGCAGTTCTTC. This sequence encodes CASSIDRTGGNEQFF.

CDR3 sequence (DNA): TGTGCCAGCAGCTTAGATAGGCTAGCGGGAGCCGATACGCAGTATTTT. As protein: CASSLDRLAGADTQYF. The gene calls are TRBV7-2 and TRBJ2-3, with 10 bases aligning to TRBD2. The CDR3 loop spans 16 amino acids. Germline V lookup: CDR1 SGHTA, CDR2 FQGNSA. After removal of 1 base from V and 6 bases from J, the junction contained 7 bases not matched to a gene. The full variable domain, completed using reference TRBV7-2 and TRBJ2-3, is GAGVSQSPSNKVTEKGKDVELRCDPISGHTALYWYRQSLGQGLEFLIYFQGNSAPDKSGLPSDRFSAERTGGSVSTLTIQRTQQEDSAVYLCASSLDRLAGADTQYFGPGTRLTVL.

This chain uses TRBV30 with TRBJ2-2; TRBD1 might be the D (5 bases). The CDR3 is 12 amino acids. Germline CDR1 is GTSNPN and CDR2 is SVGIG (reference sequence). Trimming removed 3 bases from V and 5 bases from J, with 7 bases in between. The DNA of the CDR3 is TGTGCCTGGAGCAGGGTAACCGGGGAGCTGTTTTTT. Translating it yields CAWSRVTGELFF.